This T cell receptor (beta chain) was recorded in a study of read filtering for tumor transcriptome and immune sequencing. This clonotype has ten or more counts. Antigen specificity is unknown. This library used around 400 ng RNA and molecular barcoded adaptors spanning alpha/delta and beta/gamma chains. MiXCR was run by TCRdb on the reads, yielding one entry per CDR3 protein. This table holds 93,000 or so distinct CDR3 sequences, 20% to 25% found once. Overall study results and limits: IR-seq captured clonotypes deeper and more reliably than RNA-seq.

The sequenced sample was a population of CD138-negative cells sorted from bone marrow. This clonotype originated in a donor at least 40 years old with multiple myeloma.

The CDR3 DNA follows: TGTGCCAGCAGCTTGGGGGGGTTAACCGAGATCAATGAGCAGTTCTTC. The encoded protein is CASSLGGLTEINEQFF. The rearrangement joins TRBV11-2 to TRBJ2-1; TRBD2 agrees at 7 bases. Germline values: CDR1 SGHAT, CDR2 FQNNGV. The junction had 11 bases not matched to a gene; V was cut back by 3 bases and J by 6 bases. The CDR3 length is 16 residues. The full variable domain, with the rest looked up from reference TRBV11-2 and TRBJ2-1, is EAGVAQSPRYKIIEKRQSVAFWCNPISGHATLYWYQQILGQGPKLLIQFQNNGVVDDSQLPKDRFSAERLKGVDSTLKIQPAKLEDSAVYLCASSLGGLTEINEQFFGPGTRLTVL.